Included here is one T cell receptor (beta chain) sequence, with context. The sample is drawn from a study of blood T cell repertoires in COVID-19. Study as a whole: Samples came from the United States, Italy and Spain, spanning acute and convalescent COVID-19.

After removal of 5 bases from V and 9 bases from J, the junction contained 7 bases not matched to a gene. CDR3 length: 14 amino acids. Germline CDR1 and CDR2: SGHAT and FQNNGV. The repertoire was sequenced with immunoSEQ multiplex PCR; TCRdb's copy has only in-frame clones and lacks some. The sample yields approximately 210,000 clones, about 91% seen once. Material for sequencing was peripheral blood. V usage is TRBV11-2 and J usage is TRBJ1-6; TRBD1 matches at 7 bases. The clonotype comes from a woman aged 40 to 50 with acute or convalescent COVID-19. CDR3 loop: CASSGQELGSPLHF. CDR3 DNA: TGTGCCAGCAGCGGACAGGAGCTGGGTTCACCCCTCCACTTT.